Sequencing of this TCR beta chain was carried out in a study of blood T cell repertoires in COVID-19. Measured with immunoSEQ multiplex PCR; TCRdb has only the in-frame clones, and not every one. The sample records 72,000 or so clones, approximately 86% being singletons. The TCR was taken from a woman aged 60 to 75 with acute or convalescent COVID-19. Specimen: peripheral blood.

CDR3 DNA sequence: TGTGCCAGCAGTTTATTCCGACTTTCGTGGCGTGGTAGTGACACTGAAGCTTTCTTT. This sequence encodes CASSLFRLSWRGSDTEAFF. The V and J genes are TRBV28 and TRBJ1-1; no clear D gene. V lost 1 base and J lost 3, with 24 bases in between. Germline CDR1 is MDHEN and CDR2 is SYDVKM. The CDR3 runs 19 residues.